What follows is one TCR beta chain and its context. This specimen comes from a study of blood T cell repertoires in COVID-19. About the study: Samples taken during acute and convalescent COVID-19 were collected in the United States, Italy and Spain. In each case, the material was cDNA or gDNA derived from T cells, B-cell-depleted T cells, or PBMCs.

CDR3 length equals 16 residues. V was shortened by 0 bases and J by 2 bases, with 12 bases between the two germline ends. Germline V gives CDR1 SGDLS, CDR2 YYNGEE. The method was immunoSEQ multiplex PCR; TCRdb's version includes in-frame clones alone and lacks a portion of them. The profile covers fewer than 300,000 clones, with approximately 81% appearing a single time and about 3% taken by the ten largest. This chain uses TRBV9 with TRBJ2-1; D may be TRBD2 (5 bases). The TCR originated in a woman aged 18-29 years with acute or convalescent COVID-19. Sequencing was performed on peripheral blood. Written as DNA, the CDR3 is TGTGCCAGCAGCGTAGCGCGGGCACCCACCTACAATGAGCAGTTCTTC. Its protein product is CASSVARAPTYNEQFF.